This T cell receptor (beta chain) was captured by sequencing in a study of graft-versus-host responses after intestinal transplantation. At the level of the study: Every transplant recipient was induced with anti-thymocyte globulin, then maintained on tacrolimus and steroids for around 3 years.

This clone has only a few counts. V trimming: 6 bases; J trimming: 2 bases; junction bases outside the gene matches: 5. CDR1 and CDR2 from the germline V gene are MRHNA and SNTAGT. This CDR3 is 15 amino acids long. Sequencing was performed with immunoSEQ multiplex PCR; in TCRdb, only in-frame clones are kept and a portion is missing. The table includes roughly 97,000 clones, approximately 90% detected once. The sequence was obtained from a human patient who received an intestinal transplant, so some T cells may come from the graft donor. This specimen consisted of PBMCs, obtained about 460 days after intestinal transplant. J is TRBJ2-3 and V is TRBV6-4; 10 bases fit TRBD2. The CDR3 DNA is TGTGCCAGCAGCGAAGCGGGGGGGGCCACAGATACGCAGTATTTT. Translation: CASSEAGGATDTQYF.